The 27 T cell receptor beta chains below come from one sample, sequenced in a study of T cells in Graves' hyperthyroidism and ophthalmopathy. Researchers amplified the TCR beta CDR3 regions from RNA transcripts. During a first-round RT-PCR of the TCR CDR3, the HTBI primer set was used. TCRdb reprocessed the multiplex PCR reads via MiXCR and lists one record per CDR3 protein. In the table there are almost 500,000 distinct CDR3 sequences, roughly 22% of which are singletons. The sequenced sample was blood. These receptors were collected from a woman in her 70s with Graves' ophthalmopathy.

This clonotype was seen a few times. V is TRBV6-2 or TRBV6-3 and J is TRBJ2-1; 11 bases map to TRBD2. J was trimmed by 3 bases and V by 8 bases; bases with no gene match: 9. This CDR3 is 16 amino acids long. Germline values: CDR1 MNHEY, CDR2 SVGEGT. DNA of the CDR3: TGTGCCAGCCTCCCTACGACTAGCGGGAACTACAATGAGCAGTTCTTC. Amino acid sequence: CASLPTTSGNYNEQFF.

This clonotype was recorded at least ten times. The J gene is TRBJ2-7, the V gene TRBV12-3 or TRBV12-4; D could derive from TRBD1 or TRBD2 (5 bases each). Trimming took 3 bases from V and 3 from J, leaving 15 bases between them. CDR3 size: 15 residues. The CDR3 region has the DNA TGTGCCAGCAGTTTCGCCGGGGCCCTCGACTACGAGCAGTACTTC. It is translated as CASSFAGALDYEQYF.

This clonotype has more than one count but fewer than ten. This chain connects TRBV6-1 to TRBJ2-7; TRBD2 agrees at 14 bases. Germline CDR1 MNHNS, CDR2 SASEGT. The V and J ends lost 7 bases and 6 bases, in that order; junction bases with no gene match: 5. This CDR3 comprises 14 residues. CDR3 sequence (DNA): TGTGCCAGCATCGGACTAGCGGGAGGTGGCGAGCAGTACTTC. Protein sequence: CASIGLAGGGEQYF.

The chain has TRBV19 and TRBJ1-5, with 7 bases matching TRBD1. Germline loops: CDR1 LNHDA, CDR2 SQIVND (reference sequence). Trimming took 6 bases from V and 3 from J; bases not matched to a gene: 5. CDR3 length: 14 amino acids. The CDR3 nucleotides read TGTGCCAGTAGGCCCACAGGGGTCAATCAGCCCCAGCATTTT. Translation gives CASRPTGVNQPQHF.

The genes are TRBV7-2 and TRBJ1-5; tentatively, D is TRBD1 (6 bases). There are 15 residues in the CDR3. Germline V gene lookup returns CDR1 SGHTA and CDR2 FQGNSA. Trimming stripped 1 base from V and 9 bases from J, with 16 bases between. This chain's CDR3 is CASSLVGQGIWPQHF. The CDR3 DNA is TGTGCCAGCAGCTTAGTTGGTCAGGGGATTTGGCCCCAGCATTTT.

This clonotype has only a few counts. This chain uses TRBV7-8 with TRBJ2-1; 10 bases are shared with TRBD2. V was clipped by 5 bases and J by 1 base; unmatched bases: 11. The CDR3 runs to 18 residues. The germline gives CDR1 SGHVS, CDR2 FQNEAQ. This CDR3 reads CASSNPFSGRLSYNEQFF. The CDR3 DNA follows: TGTGCCAGCAGCAACCCATTTAGCGGGAGGTTGTCCTACAATGAGCAGTTCTTC.

This clonotype has a handful of counts. V is TRBV6-1 and J is TRBJ2-3; 10 bases fit TRBD2. The ends lost 7 bases at V and 3 bases at J; junction bases unmatched: 7. The CDR3 runs 15 residues. Germline CDR1 reads MNHNS; CDR2 reads SASEGT. The DNA of the CDR3 is TGTGCCAGCAATCCCTCTAGCGGGAGAACAGATACGCAGTATTTT. Its translation is CASNPSSGRTDTQYF.

This clonotype has only a few counts. V is TRBV7-9 and J is TRBJ2-7; 8 bases map to TRBD2. The V segment lost 4 bases and the J segment 5 bases; nucleotides outside the gene matches: 10. Germline V CDR1 and CDR2: SEHNR, FQNEAQ (reference sequence). The CDR3 is 15 amino acids. CDR3 bases: TGTGCCAGCAGCTCCCCCGGGGCGGGGGGAAACGAGCAGTACTTC. Amino acids: CASSSPGAGGNEQYF.

This chain joins TRBV6-1 and TRBJ1-2, with D tentatively TRBD1 (5 bases). The germline CDR1 and CDR2 sequences are MNHNS and SASEGT. V dropped 6 bases and J dropped 3 bases, with 14 bases sitting between them. The CDR3 is made up of 14 amino acids. In nucleotides, the CDR3 is TGTGCCAGCAGCACCCTGACAGCACACTATGGCTACACCTTC. It codes for CASSTLTAHYGYTF.

This clonotype was seen many times. DNA of the CDR3: TGTGCCAGCAGGACGACAGGGGGCTACGAGCAGTACTTC. It encodes CASRTTGGYEQYF. The V call is TRBV6-1, the J call TRBJ2-7; TRBD1 matches 9 bases. The germline CDR1 and CDR2 sequences are MNHNS and SASEGT. This CDR3 has 13 amino acids. The junction had 3 bases not matched to a gene; V was cut back by 6 bases and J by 3 bases.

The gene calls are TRBV15 and TRBJ1-1; D is undetermined. V was trimmed by 1 base and J by 4 bases, leaving 7 bases between them. The CDR3 consists of 13 residues. Per germline, CDR1 LNHNV and CDR2 YYDKDF (reference sequence). CDR3 residues: CATSRVLITEAFF. CDR3 DNA: TGTGCCACCAGCAGAGTGCTTATCACTGAAGCTTTCTTT.

This clonotype was observed a few times. J is TRBJ1-5 and V is TRBV19; TRBD1 matches 8 bases. The V gene's germline CDR1 is LNHDA and CDR2 SQIVND (reference sequence). CDR3 length: 15 residues. The V gene end was trimmed by 6 bases and the J gene end by 1 base; junction bases not matched to a gene: 5. The CDR3 reads CASSEQGVSNQPQHF. Written as DNA, the CDR3 is TGTGCCAGTAGCGAACAGGGGGTAAGCAATCAGCCCCAGCATTTT.

This clonotype was detected a few times. The rearrangement joins TRBV6-5 to TRBJ1-4, with 7 bases matching TRBD1. This CDR3 region has 15 residues. Germline-derived CDR1 and CDR2 are MNHEY and SVGAGI. With 2 bases clipped from V and 6 bases from J, the junction kept 6 bases outside the gene matches. The CDR3 protein is CASSYRGGADEKLFF. The DNA of the CDR3 is TGTGCCAGCAGTTACCGAGGGGGCGCGGATGAAAAACTGTTTTTT.

This clonotype was counted only a few times. In DNA, the CDR3 is TGTGCCAGCAGTTCCCCTATGACAGGTGCCTACGAGCAGTACTTC. This translates into CASSSPMTGAYEQYF. The V gene is TRBV27, the J gene TRBJ2-7; the D gene is possibly TRBD1 (6 bases). Germline V gene lookup returns CDR1 MNHEY and CDR2 SMNVEV (reference sequence). Trimming shortened V by 4 bases and J by 2 bases, and 15 bases separated the two germline ends. This CDR3 is built from 15 residues.

This chain links TRBV30 with TRBJ1-5; TRBD1 matches 11 bases. Germline V lookup: CDR1 GTSNPN, CDR2 SVGIG (reference sequence). V lost 8 bases and J lost 5; bases outside the gene matches: 11. There are 15 residues in the CDR3. CDR3 residues: CARMLGQGAYQPQHF. The CDR3 DNA follows: TGTGCCAGGATGCTCGGACAGGGGGCATATCAGCCCCAGCATTTT.

The chain is built from TRBV6-2 or TRBV6-3 and TRBJ2-5; 7 bases are a match to TRBD1. The CDR3 has 14 residues. The junction had 2 bases not matched to a gene; V was cut back by 2 bases and J by 2 bases. Germline V gives CDR1 MNHEY, CDR2 SVGEGT. The CDR3 nucleotides read TGTGCCAGCAGTTACGACAGGGTTCAAGAGACCCAGTACTTC. It yields the protein CASSYDRVQETQYF.

J is TRBJ1-3 and V is TRBV29-1; D is undetermined. This CDR3 has 12 amino acids. Trimming pared 6 bases from V and 0 bases from J, leaving 6 bases between. CDR1 SQVTM and CDR2 ANQGSEA come from the germline V gene. CDR3 sequence (DNA): TGCAGCGTGACGAGCTCTGGAAACACCATATATTTT. Translating it yields CSVTSSGNTIYF.

The sample holds many counts of this clonotype. The chain joins TRBV2 to TRBJ1-5, with 7 bases aligning to TRBD1. Looked up from germline, CDR1 is SNHLY and CDR2 is FYNNEI. J lost 5 bases, V lost 6 bases, and 10 bases had no gene match. The CDR3 runs to 15 residues. The CDR3 region has the DNA TGTGCCAGCAGCGCTCTGCAGGGGGGCTATCAGCCCCAGCATTTT. The encoded protein is CASSALQGGYQPQHF.

This clonotype came up once. The V gene is TRBV10-3, the J gene TRBJ2-7; 8 bases agree with TRBD2. The CDR3 spans 13 residues. Germline-derived CDR1 and CDR2 are ENHRY and SYGVKD. Trimming at V came to 7 bases and at J to 5 bases, leaving 7 bases not matched to a gene. The CDR3 bases are TGTGCCATCACGGGGCTAGCGGGCAACGAGCAGTACTTC. Encoded protein: CAITGLAGNEQYF.

The V and J genes are TRBV5-8 and TRBJ2-7, with a tentative D call TRBD1 (6 bases). The V gene lost 0 bases and the J gene lost 3 bases, with 7 bases spanning the gap. The CDR3 extends over 13 amino acids. Germline lookup yields CDR1 SGHTS and CDR2 YDEGEE. CDR3 in amino acids: CASSLGQVYEQYF. CDR3 DNA sequence: TGTGCCAGCAGCTTGGGACAGGTCTACGAGCAGTACTTC.

Ten or more counts support this clonotype. This chain joins TRBV12-3 or TRBV12-4 and TRBJ1-1, with no clear D. The CDR3 is 12 residues long. V dropped 3 bases and J dropped 11 bases, with 13 bases sitting between them. In DNA, the CDR3 is TGTGCCAGCAGTTTTGAAAGGTCCCAGGCTTTCTTT. It is translated as CASSFERSQAFF.

Details on this clonotype: Germline and junction disagree at one end, which may indicate a read error. The chain has TRBV7-2 and TRBJ2-7, with 7 bases aligning to TRBD2. Per germline, CDR1 SGHTA and CDR2 FQGNSA. The CDR3 is 17 residues long. DNA of the CDR3: TGCGCCAGCAGCCAATTCCCCGAGGGAGCGGGACGCTACGAGCAGTACTTC. It codes for CASSQFPEGAGRYEQYF.

This clonotype was observed a handful of times. The chain carries TRBV6-1 and TRBJ1-1, with D possibly being TRBD1 (6 bases). Trimming removed 7 bases from V and 10 bases from J, with 13 bases in between. Germline assignment: CDR1 MNHNS and CDR2 SASEGT. This CDR3 has 11 amino acids. For the CDR3, the DNA is TGTGCCAGCAAGGACAGCCCGACAGCTTTCTTT. Protein sequence: CASKDSPTAFF.

Regarding this clonotype: A junction boundary mismatches the germline segment, possibly from a read error. The V and J genes are TRBV6-2 or TRBV6-3 and TRBJ1-1; no definite D call. Germline lookup yields CDR1 MNHEY and CDR2 SVGEGT. This CDR3 spans 16 amino acids. CDR3 amino acids: CASSYSARWSGTGAFF. CDR3 nucleotides: TGTGCCAGCAGTTACTCGGCCAGGTGGTCGGGCACTGGAGCTTTCTTT.

Worth noting for this clonotype: One base away lies a much larger clone, so this may be a sequencing read error. The chain joins TRBV7-2 to TRBJ1-2; 8 nucleotides align to TRBD1. V was pared by 0 bases and J by 3 bases, with 3 bases of the junction left unmatched. Germline V gene lookup returns CDR1 SGHTA and CDR2 FQGNSA. The CDR3 spans 15 residues. The CDR3 coding sequence is TGTGCCAGCAGCTTAGCGCCGACAGGGGACTATGGCTACACCTTC. Translated, it gives CASSLAPTGDYGYTF.

This clonotype has more than one count but fewer than ten. CDR3 sequence: CSASRGFAKNIQYF. CDR3 coding DNA: TGCAGTGCTAGCCGGGGGTTCGCCAAAAACATTCAGTACTTC. V is TRBV20-1 and J is TRBJ2-4, with D possibly being TRBD2 (6 bases). This CDR3 is built from 14 residues. Germline lookup yields CDR1 DFQATT and CDR2 SNEGSKA (reference sequence). V was clipped by 3 bases and J by 1 base, with 10 bases between them.

This rearrangement joins TRBV30 to TRBJ1-3, with no clear D. This CDR3 has 15 amino acids. CDR1 and CDR2 (germline): GTSNPN, SVGIG (reference sequence). V lost 0 bases, J lost 3 bases, and 12 bases lay in between. CDR3 DNA sequence: TGTGCCTGGAGTGTACGGGTCCAGTTTGGAAACACCATATATTTT. Residues: CAWSVRVQFGNTIYF.